The 8 T cell receptor beta chains in this list originate from one sample, sequenced in a study. TCRdb ran MiXCR on the 5' RACE reads and lists one entry per CDR3 protein. The sample shows fewer than 65,000 distinct CDR3 sequences, approximately 29% of them seen only once. The sample consisted of tumor-infiltrating naive CD4+ T cells sorted from the breast tumor. This sample's subset: naive CD4+ T cells, CD4+CD45RA+CD25-. The receptors here all came from a female donor with breast cancer.

This clonotype appeared many times. The rearrangement joins TRBV3-1 to TRBJ2-1, with D unresolved. V gave up 1 base and J gave up 6 bases, with 7 bases separating them. The CDR3 totals 13 residues. Germline CDR1 is LGHDT and CDR2 is YNNKEL (reference sequence). The DNA for the CDR3 is TGTGCCAGCAGCCAAGCCAGCCGCAATGAGCAGTTCTTC. This encodes CASSQASRNEQFF.

The chain uses TRBV12-3 or TRBV12-4 and TRBJ1-2; a weak D match, TRBD1 (6 bases). Trimming removed 1 base at V and 5 bases at J, with 14 bases between. This CDR3 region has 15 residues. The chain's CDR3 is CASSLGGATPYGYTF. Written as DNA, the CDR3 is TGTGCCAGCAGTTTAGGGGGGGCGACCCCTTATGGCTACACCTTC.

The rearrangement joins TRBV5-1 to TRBJ2-3, with no clear D. The V end was cut by 4 bases, the J end by 2 bases, with 11 bases between. Looked up from germline, CDR1 is SGHRS and CDR2 is YFSETQ. There are 14 residues in the CDR3. CDR3 coding DNA: TGCGCCAGCAGCAACGACCCTCTCACAGATACGCAGTATTTT. This encodes CASSNDPLTDTQYF.

A few counts support this clonotype. This chain links TRBV6-2 or TRBV6-3 with TRBJ2-1; D is unclear. V was trimmed by 2 bases and J by 0 bases, leaving 14 bases between them. The CDR3 sequence is 17 residues long. Germline V gene sequence: CDR1 MNHEY, CDR2 SVGEGT. As DNA, the CDR3 is TGTGCCAGCAGTTACGGGGTGACTTTACACTCCTACAATGAGCAGTTCTTC. Translating it yields CASSYGVTLHSYNEQFF.

This clonotype has only a few counts. The chain uses TRBV20-1 and TRBJ1-1; D gene uncertain. Trimming removed 3 bases from V and 1 base from J, with 6 bases in between. From germline, CDR1 is DFQATT and CDR2 SNEGSKA (reference sequence). The CDR3 has 12 amino acids. Here the CDR3 reads CSARVPNTEAFF. The DNA for the CDR3 is TGCAGTGCTAGGGTCCCGAACACTGAAGCTTTCTTT.

V gene TRBV5-1 combines with J gene TRBJ2-1, with D unresolved. V dropped 5 bases and J dropped 8 bases, with 14 bases sitting between them. Germline lookup yields CDR1 SGHRS and CDR2 YFSETQ. CDR3 length: 13 residues. CDR3 DNA sequence: TGCGCCAGCAGTACCCCGGTCGTGGATGAGCAGTTCTTC. Translating gives CASSTPVVDEQFF.

The rearrangement links TRBV12-3 or TRBV12-4 to TRBJ2-6; TRBD1 matches at 7 bases. The CDR3 covers 17 residues. After removal of 6 bases from V and 0 bases from J, the junction contained 8 bases not matched to a gene. In nucleotides, the CDR3 is TGTGCCAGCAGCCCGACAGGGACCCACTCTGGGGCCAACGTCCTGACTTTC. This gives the protein CASSPTGTHSGANVLTF.

Worth noting for this clonotype: Its ends do not fully match the called genes, so a read error is possible. This chain joins TRBV10-3 and TRBJ2-7; 7 nucleotides agree with TRBD1. There are 15 residues in the CDR3. The germline V gene has CDR1 ENHRY and CDR2 SYGVKD. In DNA, the CDR3 is TGTGCCGTCAGTGAGTCGAGCGACAGGGACAACGAGCAGTACTTC. It encodes CAVSESSDRDNEQYF.